This TCR beta chain was profiled in a study of shared clonotypes between healthy human individuals. Notes on the study in general: A handful of donors shared 4.5% to 6.5% of their naive CD4 clonotypes. Relative to memory subsets, naive subsets generally showed larger estimated richness.

Germline V gene sequence: CDR1 SGHDN, CDR2 FVKESK. CDR3 length equals 16 residues. The V and J ends lost 3 bases and 1 base respectively, with 12 bases between them. Notes on this clone: No antigen is known for it.

TCRdb's copy holds only in-frame clones and misses some; the assay was immunoSEQ multiplex PCR. Seen here are roughly 2.2 million clones, about nine tenths observed once, and the top ten hold around 0.4%. The clonotype comes from a young man in good health. Some clones in this sample may be carry-over from other donors' samples. The rearrangement joins TRBV14 to TRBJ2-2; either TRBD1 or TRBD2 may supply D (6 bases each). The sample comprised naive CD4+ T cells from PBMCs. Sample subset: CD45RA+ positively selected. CDR3 sequence: CASSQLRGLNTGELFF. The CDR3 DNA reads TGTGCCAGCAGCCAGTTACGGGGGCTGAACACCGGGGAGCTGTTTTTT.